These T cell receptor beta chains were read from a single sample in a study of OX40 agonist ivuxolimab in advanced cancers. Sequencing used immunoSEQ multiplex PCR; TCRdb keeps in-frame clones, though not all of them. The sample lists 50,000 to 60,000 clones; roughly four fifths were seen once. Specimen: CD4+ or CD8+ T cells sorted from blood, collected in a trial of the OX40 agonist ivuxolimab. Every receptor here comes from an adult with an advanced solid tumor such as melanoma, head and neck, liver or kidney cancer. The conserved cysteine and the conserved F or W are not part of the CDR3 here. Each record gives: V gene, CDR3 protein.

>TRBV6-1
ASSDWEGLAKPQH
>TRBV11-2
ASSPWTSGGTYEQY
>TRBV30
AWSVDKTEAF
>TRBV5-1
ASSRDRPTNEKLF
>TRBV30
AWSSSGAQETQY
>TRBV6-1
ASLSLLANEQF
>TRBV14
ASSQQTTGELF
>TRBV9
ASSGRDTYGYT
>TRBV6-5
ASSSPRTGAGNTIY
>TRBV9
ASSGGQGVYEQY
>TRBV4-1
ASSRIPGLAGEVSTGELF
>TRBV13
ASRIQRGLYEQY
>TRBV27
ASSGGAGLFSGELF
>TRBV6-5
ASRADRGRGSPLH
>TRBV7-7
ASSLGQSNEQF
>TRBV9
ASSVFSGSGTDTQY
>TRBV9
ASSVGFLGTGELF
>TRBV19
ASRQVHETGANVLT